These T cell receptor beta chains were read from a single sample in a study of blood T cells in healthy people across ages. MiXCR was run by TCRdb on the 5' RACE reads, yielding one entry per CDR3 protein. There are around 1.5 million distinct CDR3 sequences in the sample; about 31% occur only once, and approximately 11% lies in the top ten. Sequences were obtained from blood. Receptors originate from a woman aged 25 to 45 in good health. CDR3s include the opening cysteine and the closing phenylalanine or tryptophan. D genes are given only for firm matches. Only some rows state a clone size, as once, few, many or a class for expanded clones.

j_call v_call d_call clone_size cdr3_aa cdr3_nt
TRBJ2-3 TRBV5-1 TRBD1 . CASSFEDRASTDTQYF TGCGCCAGCAGCTTTGAGGACAGGGCGAGTACAGATACGCAGTATTTT
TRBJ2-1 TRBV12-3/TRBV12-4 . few CASSLVGGGQTYNEQFF TGTGCCAGTAGTTTAGTTGGGGGGGGCCAAACCTACAATGAGCAGTTCTTC
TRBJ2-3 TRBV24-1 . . CATSVPEADTQYF TGTGCCACCAGTGTTCCTGAAGCAGATACGCAGTATTTT
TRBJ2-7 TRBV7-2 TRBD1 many CASSSRTGTYEQYF TGTGCCAGCAGCTCTCGGACAGGTACCTACGAGCAGTACTTC
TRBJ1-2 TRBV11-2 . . CASSLGRWTPSDGYTF TGTGCCAGCAGCTTAGGGCGTTGGACGCCTTCGGATGGCTACACCTTC
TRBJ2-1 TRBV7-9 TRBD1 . CASSSGTGFFDEQFF TGTGCCAGCAGCTCCGGGACAGGGTTTTTTGATGAGCAGTTCTTC
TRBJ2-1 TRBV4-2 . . CASGGSFDEQFF TGTGCCAGTGGGGGGTCCTTCGATGAGCAGTTCTTC
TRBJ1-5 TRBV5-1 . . CASSLGPEINQPQHF TGCGCCAGCAGCTTGGGACCAGAGATCAATCAGCCCCAGCATTTT
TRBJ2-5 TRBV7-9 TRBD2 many CASSGLAVETQYF TGTGCCAGCAGTGGACTAGCGGTGGAGACCCAGTACTTC
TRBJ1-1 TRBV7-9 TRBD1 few CASSRDSPGQGYEAFF TGTGCCAGCAGCCGAGACTCTCCGGGACAGGGGTATGAAGCTTTCTTT
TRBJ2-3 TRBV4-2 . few CASSQERFSDTQYF TGTGCCAGCAGCCAAGAAAGGTTTTCGGATACGCAGTATTTT
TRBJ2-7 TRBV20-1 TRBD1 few CSAWTGNEQYF TGCAGTGCTTGGACAGGGAACGAGCAGTACTTC
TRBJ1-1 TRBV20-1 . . CSARDGRLDTEAFF TGCAGTGCTAGAGATGGACGGCTGGACACTGAAGCTTTCTTT
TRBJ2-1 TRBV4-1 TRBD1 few CASSRVPGTGTGNEQFF TGCGCCAGCAGCCGAGTCCCCGGGACAGGGACAGGGAATGAGCAGTTCTTC
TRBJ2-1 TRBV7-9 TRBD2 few CASSSGLAGAQGQFF TGTGCCAGCAGCTCGGGACTAGCGGGGGCCCAGGGGCAGTTCTTC
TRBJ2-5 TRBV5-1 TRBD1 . CASSTTGQQQETQYF TGCGCCAGCAGCACGACGGGACAGCAACAAGAGACCCAGTACTTC
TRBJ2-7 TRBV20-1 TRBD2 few CSAVPGLAAPYEQYF TGCAGTGCCGTTCCAGGACTAGCGGCCCCCTACGAGCAGTACTTC
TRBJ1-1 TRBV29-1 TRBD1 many CSSDRVGTEAFF TGCAGCTCCGACAGGGTTGGGACTGAAGCTTTCTTT
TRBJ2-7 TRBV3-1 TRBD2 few CASSHPIRLAGVTYEQYF TGTGCCAGCAGCCATCCCATACGACTAGCGGGGGTTACCTACGAGCAGTACTTC
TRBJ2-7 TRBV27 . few CASSLSSRSSSYEQYF TGTGCCAGCAGTTTATCAAGTCGTTCCAGCTCCTACGAGCAGTACTTC
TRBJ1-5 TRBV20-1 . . CSASSRRWDSFAQHF TGCAGTGCTAGTAGTCGCCGTTGGGACTCCTTTGCCCAGCATTTT
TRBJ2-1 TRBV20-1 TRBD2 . CSASSIRLGWTSKVVSYNEQFF TGCAGTGCTAGTTCGATCAGGCTCGGATGGACTAGTAAGGTAGTTTCCTACAATGAGCAGTTCTTC
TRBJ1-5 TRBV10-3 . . CAISEGQGSNQPQHF TGTGCCATCAGTGAAGGGCAGGGGAGCAATCAGCCCCAGCATTTT
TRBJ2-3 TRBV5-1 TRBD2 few CASSLTASGSSDTQYF TGCGCCAGCAGCTTGACGGCTAGCGGGAGTTCAGATACGCAGTATTTT
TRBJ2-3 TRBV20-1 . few CSAPGGLTGDTQYF TGCAGTGCCCCGGGGGGCCTAACAGGTGATACGCAGTATTTT
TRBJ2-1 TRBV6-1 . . CASSEAEVREQFF TGTGCCAGCAGTGAAGCGGAGGTCAGGGAGCAGTTCTTC
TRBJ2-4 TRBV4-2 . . CASSQDPGRKNIQYF TGTGCCAGCAGCCAAGACCCGGGACGAAAAAACATTCAGTACTTC
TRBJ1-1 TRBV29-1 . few CSASTSQNTEAFF TGCAGCGCCTCCACATCTCAGAACACTGAAGCTTTCTTT
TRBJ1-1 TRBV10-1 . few CASSEYRRTEAFF TGCGCCAGCAGTGAGTACAGGCGGACTGAAGCTTTCTTT
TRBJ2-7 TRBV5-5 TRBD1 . CASSRARTGHYEQYF TGTGCCAGCAGCCGTGCCCGGACAGGACATTACGAGCAGTACTTC
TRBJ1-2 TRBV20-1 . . CSARPPRKGGNYGYTF TGCAGTGCTAGACCACCTCGCAAGGGGGGGAACTATGGCTACACCTTC
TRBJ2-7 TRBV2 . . CASDPRVGSPLGQYF TGTGCCAGTGACCCTAGGGTGGGCTCCCCCCTCGGGCAGTACTTC
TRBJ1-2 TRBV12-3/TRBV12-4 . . CASSPRGGLYGYTF TGTGCCAGCAGTCCGAGAGGAGGGCTCTATGGCTACACCTTC
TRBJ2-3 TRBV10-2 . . CASIGPSDTQYF TGCGCCAGCATTGGTCCTTCAGATACGCAGTATTTT
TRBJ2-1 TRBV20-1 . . CSGRVRGDEQFF TGCAGTGGGCGAGTAAGGGGGGATGAGCAGTTCTTC
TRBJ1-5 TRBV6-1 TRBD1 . CASSEAGTGGQPQHF TGTGCCAGCAGTGAGGCCGGGACAGGGGGTCAGCCCCAGCATTTT
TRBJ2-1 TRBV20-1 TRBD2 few CSARAGKREGLLEQFF TGCAGTGCTAGGGCAGGGAAGCGGGAGGGCCTGCTAGAGCAGTTCTTC
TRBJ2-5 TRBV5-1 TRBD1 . CASSTGGIEETQYF TGCGCCAGCAGCACAGGGGGGATCGAAGAGACCCAGTACTTC
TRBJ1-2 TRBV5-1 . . CASSLGREAQTTNYGYTF TGCGCCAGCAGCTTGGGACGCGAGGCACAAACAACTAACTATGGCTACACCTTC
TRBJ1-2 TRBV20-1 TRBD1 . CSARPPGQVQGYTF TGCAGTGCTAGACCACCGGGACAGGTGCAAGGCTACACCTTC
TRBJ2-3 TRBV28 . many CAIQNQNTQYF TGTGCCATCCAAAACCAAAATACGCAGTATTTT
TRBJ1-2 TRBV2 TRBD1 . CASRAGGRGYTF TGTGCCAGCAGGGCAGGGGGCCGGGGCTACACCTTC
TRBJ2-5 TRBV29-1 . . CSVEGGFGVTQYF TGCAGCGTTGAGGGGGGTTTCGGGGTGACCCAGTACTTC
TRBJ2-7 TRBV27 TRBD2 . CASAKGTSGRTEQYF TGTGCCAGCGCCAAGGGGACTAGCGGGAGGACCGAGCAGTACTTC
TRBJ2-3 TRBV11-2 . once CASSLVKGRNTQYF TGTGCCAGCAGCTTAGTAAAAGGGCGAAATACGCAGTATTTT
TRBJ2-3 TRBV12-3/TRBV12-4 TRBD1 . CASSLSSRGRTDAQYF TGTGCCAGCAGTTTATCGAGCAGGGGGCGAACAGATGCGCAGTATTTT
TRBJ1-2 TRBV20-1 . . CSVASLTGGYTF TGCAGTGTCGCGTCCCTGACGGGAGGCTACACCTTC
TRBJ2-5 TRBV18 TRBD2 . CAGSGAGVYEQYF TGTGCCGGCTCAGGAGCGGGGGTCTACGAACAGTACTTC
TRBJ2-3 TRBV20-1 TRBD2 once CSARDPPSGGGDTQYF TGCAGTGCTAGAGATCCGCCTAGCGGGGGAGGGGATACGCAGTATTTT
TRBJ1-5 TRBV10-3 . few CAISDGLLDQPQHF TGTGCCATCAGTGACGGGCTCCTTGATCAGCCCCAGCATTTT
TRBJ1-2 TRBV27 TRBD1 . CASSLMPTGGYGYTF TGTGCCAGCAGTCTCATGCCGACAGGGGGCTATGGCTACACCTTC
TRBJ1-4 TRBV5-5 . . CASSLDGVVTTNEKLFF TGTGCCAGCAGCTTGGATGGGGTAGTTACAACTAATGAAAAACTGTTTTTT
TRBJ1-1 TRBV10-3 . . CAISLRDTGSGTEAFF TGTGCCATCAGTCTCCGGGACACGGGGTCTGGGACTGAAGCTTTCTTT